A selection of T cell receptor beta chains follows, all from one sample in a study of T cells after yellow fever vaccination. TCRdb recomputed calls from the 5' RACE reads with MiXCR, one row per CDR3 protein. The sample has roughly 500,000 distinct CDR3 sequences; 15% to 20% are singletons. Sequencing was performed on PBMCs, taken 15 days after the yellow fever booster vaccination. The receptors derive from a man aged 25-45 years who received the YFV17D yellow fever vaccine. Each CDR3 is given with its conserved first and last residue. D genes are given only for firm matches. Clone size is not always given. Where it is, it says once, few, many or a class for expanded clones.

CDR3 DNA	CDR3 protein	D gene	clone size	V gene	CDR3 length	J gene
TGTGCCAGTAGTATGCTCGGCCAGGGGGTCACAGATACGCAGTATTTT	CASSMLGQGVTDTQYF	TRBD1	few	TRBV19	16	TRBJ2-3
TGCAGTGCTATGACCCTAAATGAGCAGTTCTTC	CSAMTLNEQFF	NA	NA	TRBV20-1	11	TRBJ2-1
TGCGCCAGCACCCCGGGTGAGGGGAGCACCGGGGAGCTGTTTTTT	CASTPGEGSTGELFF	NA	NA	TRBV5-1	15	TRBJ2-2
TGTGCCAGTAGACCCCCGGGACGCGGATGGGATTCACCCCTCCACTTT	CASRPPGRGWDSPLHF	NA	few	TRBV19	16	TRBJ1-6
TGTGCCAGCAGTTTACCCCCTAACAATGAGCAGTTCTTC	CASSLPPNNEQFF	NA	NA	TRBV12-3/TRBV12-4	13	TRBJ2-1
TGTGCCAGCAGTATAGGACAGGGGAATCAGCCCCAGCATTTT	CASSIGQGNQPQHF	TRBD1	NA	TRBV6-2/TRBV6-3	14	TRBJ1-5
TGCAGCGTTGCGGTCCAGGGGGGTTCACCCCTCCACTTT	CSVAVQGGSPLHF	TRBD1	NA	TRBV29-1	13	TRBJ1-6
TGTGCCATCAGGGCTAGCGGGAACCTAGTTGTTGAGCAGTACTTC	CAIRASGNLVVEQYF	TRBD2	few	TRBV10-3	15	TRBJ2-7
TGTGCCAGCAGTTACGGGGGGACTCTAGCGGAGACCCAGTACTTC	CASSYGGTLAETQYF	NA	few	TRBV6-5	15	TRBJ2-5
TGTGCCAGCAGCCCAGGGGGAGTTGGCTACACCTTC	CASSPGGVGYTF	TRBD1	NA	TRBV5-6	12	TRBJ1-2
TGTGCCAGCAGCCATAGATTCCAGCGGGAGATGGATGAGCAGTTCTTC	CASSHRFQREMDEQFF	TRBD2	NA	TRBV9	16	TRBJ2-1
TGTGCCAGCAGACCGGGACTTTACTCCTACAATGAGCAGTTCTTC	CASRPGLYSYNEQFF	NA	NA	TRBV28	15	TRBJ2-1
TGCAGTGCTAGACGACAGCCGTCGGAGGATACGCAGTATTTT	CSARRQPSEDTQYF	NA	few	TRBV20-1	14	TRBJ2-3
TGTGCCAGCAGTTACTCCGGGACAGCGGATGAAAAACTGTTTTTT	CASSYSGTADEKLFF	TRBD1	few	TRBV6-2/TRBV6-3	15	TRBJ1-4
TGTGCCAGCGGGGGGGGAAGCGGGAGGGTGGACGAGCAGTACTTC	CASGGGSGRVDEQYF	TRBD2	many	TRBV6-1	15	TRBJ2-7
TGCAGTGCTTGGGGGAGGGCGGGAGTCCCTAAGGAGCAGTACTTC	CSAWGRAGVPKEQYF	TRBD2	NA	TRBV20-1	15	TRBJ2-7
TGCGCCAGCAGCTTCGCCCCGACAGAACTCTACGAGCAGTACTTC	CASSFAPTELYEQYF	NA	few	TRBV5-1	15	TRBJ2-7
TGCAGTGCTAGAGTGGGACTAGACAATGAGCAGTTCTTC	CSARVGLDNEQFF	TRBD2	few	TRBV20-1	13	TRBJ2-1
TGTGCCAGCAGTGTCCCGGACGGGGGTGAAGCTTTCTTT	CASSVPDGGEAFF	NA	NA	TRBV6-1	13	TRBJ1-1
TGTGCCAGCAGCTTTGGCGGGACTAGCGGACCAGCGGGGGCTTACAATGAGCAGTTCTTC	CASSFGGTSGPAGAYNEQFF	TRBD2	NA	TRBV11-1	20	TRBJ2-1
TGTGCCAGCAGTCCACAGGGTCAGGTCACCGGGGAGCTGTTTTTT	CASSPQGQVTGELFF	NA	NA	TRBV27	15	TRBJ2-2
TGTGCCACCAGCAGAGATCCGGGGCAGACCCAGTACTTC	CATSRDPGQTQYF	NA	NA	TRBV15	13	TRBJ2-5
TGTGCCAGCAGCCAGAACGCCATATCCTACAATGAGCAGTTCTTC	CASSQNAISYNEQFF	NA	few	TRBV7-2	15	TRBJ2-1
TGTGCCACCATGGGGTGGCCCTACAATGAGCAGTTCTTC	CATMGWPYNEQFF	NA	NA	TRBV24-1	13	TRBJ2-1
TGTGCTAGTGGTTTACCGACAGGGGGCTTTATCGGCGACATTCAGTACTTC	CASGLPTGGFIGDIQYF	TRBD1	few	TRBV12-5	17	TRBJ2-4
TGTGCCAGCAGCATCGACAAGTTCTATGGCTACACCTTC	CASSIDKFYGYTF	NA	few	TRBV7-9	13	TRBJ1-2
TGCGCCAGCAGCTTGAGGCTAGCGTCAGACGAGCAGTTCTTC	CASSLRLASDEQFF	NA	few	TRBV5-1	14	TRBJ2-1
TGTGCCAGCAGTTCCGAGGGGCAGAACTACGAGCAGTACTTC	CASSSEGQNYEQYF	NA	NA	TRBV27	14	TRBJ2-7
TGTGCCACCAGCAAGGAGGATCAGCCCCAGCATTTT	CATSKEDQPQHF	NA	NA	TRBV15	12	TRBJ1-5
TGTGCCAGCAGTGATAGACTAGCGGATTACAATGAGCAGTTCTTC	CASSDRLADYNEQFF	TRBD2	few	TRBV2	15	TRBJ2-1
TGCAGTGCTAGGCCCGGGAACACTGAAGCTTTCTTT	CSARPGNTEAFF	NA	NA	TRBV20-1	12	TRBJ1-1
TGCAGTGCTTTTGACGAGTGGGCCCAGCATTTT	CSAFDEWAQHF	NA	NA	TRBV20-1	11	TRBJ1-5
TGTGCCAGCAGTACTGACCTACAGGGTAACGGCGAGCAGTACTTC	CASSTDLQGNGEQYF	NA	NA	TRBV6-5	15	TRBJ2-7
TGTGCCAGCAGTTTAGACAGGACCGGCACTGAAGCTTTCTTT	CASSLDRTGTEAFF	NA	NA	TRBV12-3/TRBV12-4	14	TRBJ1-1
TGTGCCAGCAGCAAGGGGACTAGCAGCCTTGAGACCCAGTACTTC	CASSKGTSSLETQYF	TRBD2	NA	TRBV5-8	15	TRBJ2-5
TGCAGTGCGTTCGAGGGGATCCCTAATTCACCCCTCCACTTT	CSAFEGIPNSPLHF	NA	few	TRBV20-1	14	TRBJ1-6
TGTGCTAGCAGCACCCGACGGCACGATCAGCCCCAGCATTTT	CASSTRRHDQPQHF	NA	few	TRBV7-6	14	TRBJ1-5
TGTGCCAGCAGCCAGACGGGACTAGGGACCGGGGAGCTGTTTTTT	CASSQTGLGTGELFF	TRBD2	few	TRBV4-2	15	TRBJ2-2
TGCAGTGCTAGAGGGGGTCAGAATCAGCCCCAGCATTTT	CSARGGQNQPQHF	NA	few	TRBV20-1	13	TRBJ1-5
TGTGCCAGCAGCTTTGTCAGAACCAACACAGATACGCAGTATTTT	CASSFVRTNTDTQYF	NA	NA	TRBV11-2	15	TRBJ2-3
TGTGCCTGGAGTACCGTACGTAGTGGTCCGTACTTC	CAWSTVRSGPYF	NA	NA	TRBV30	12	TRBJ2-7
TGTGCCAGCAGTTACGTGACAGGGGGCGAGCAGTACTTC	CASSYVTGGEQYF	TRBD1	NA	TRBV6-5	13	TRBJ2-7
TGTGCCAGCAGCTTAGAATTGGGCGGGGTCAATGAGCAGTTCTTC	CASSLELGGVNEQFF	NA	NA	TRBV7-8	15	TRBJ2-1
TGTGCCTGGAGCCTTGGCGGGGGTTCGGATACGCAGTATTTT	CAWSLGGGSDTQYF	TRBD2	NA	TRBV30	14	TRBJ2-3
TGTGCCAGCAGCTTTGCCTGGACAGGCTACAATGAGCAGTTCTTC	CASSFAWTGYNEQFF	TRBD1	few	TRBV7-2	15	TRBJ2-1
TGCAGCGTTGGGGACAGGGCGAACACCGGGGAGCTGTTTTTT	CSVGDRANTGELFF	TRBD1	NA	TRBV29-1	14	TRBJ2-2
TGTGCCAGCAGCTTGCGGGGGACTCCGGAAAAACTGTTTTTT	CASSLRGTPEKLFF	NA	NA	TRBV5-6	14	TRBJ1-4
TGTGCCAGCAGCTTAAGGGGACTTATACGACTAGGAGGCATTCAGTACTTC	CASSLRGLIRLGGIQYF	NA	few	TRBV7-8	17	TRBJ2-4
TGTGCCACCAGTGACCCGACAGCCAACACCGGGGAGCTGTTTTTT	CATSDPTANTGELFF	NA	NA	TRBV24-1	15	TRBJ2-2
TGTGCCAGCAGTTTAGCCGGGGGGGGACGGTCAAACATTCAGTACTTC	CASSLAGGGRSNIQYF	TRBD2	few	TRBV12-3/TRBV12-4	16	TRBJ2-4
TGTGCCAGTATCAGCGCCGACATCTTTCACGAGCAGTACTTC	CASISADIFHEQYF	NA	NA	TRBV19	14	TRBJ2-7
TGTGCCAGCAGGATGAGCTCCTACAATGAGCAGTTCTTC	CASRMSSYNEQFF	NA	few	TRBV6-2/TRBV6-3	13	TRBJ2-1
TGTGCCATCAGTGGGGGGACAGGGCTCCACGAGCAGTACTTC	CAISGGTGLHEQYF	TRBD1	NA	TRBV10-3	14	TRBJ2-7